A single sample is the source of the 14 T cell receptor beta chains below, sequenced in a study of PD-L1 blockade in urothelial cancer. Assay: immunoSEQ multiplex PCR; the TCRdb copy retains only in-frame clones and omits some. Of 45,000 or so clones listed, 88% are singletons. Material: PBMCs, obtained around atezolizumab (anti-PD-L1) treatment. The receptors were gathered from an elderly man with urothelial cancer.

V is TRBV2 and J is TRBJ2-7, with D tentatively TRBD1 (6 bases). CDR3 size: 11 residues. Trimming pared 6 bases from V and 9 bases from J, leaving 12 bases between. Germline lookup yields CDR1 SNHLY and CDR2 FYNNEI. Here the CDR3 DNA reads TGTGCCAGCAGCCTAAAAGGGGGGCAGTACTTC. Translating it yields CASSLKGGQYF.

The chain recombines TRBV19 with TRBJ2-6; D unresolved. Germline V CDR1 and CDR2: LNHDA, SQIVND (reference sequence). Trimming left V 3 bases short and J 0 bases short, with 9 bases between. The length of the CDR3 is 16 residues. CDR3 in amino acids: CASSMNPDSGANVLTF. The DNA of the CDR3 is TGTGCCAGTAGTATGAACCCAGACTCTGGGGCCAACGTCCTGACTTTC.

The CDR3 loop is CASSPSNVLTF. CDR3 DNA sequence: TGTGCCAGCAGCCCGAGTAACGTCCTGACTTTC. The chain carries TRBV11-2 and TRBJ2-6; D not certain. Per germline, CDR1 SGHAT and CDR2 FQNNGV. V dropped 5 bases and J dropped 10 bases, with 6 bases sitting between them. This CDR3 region has 11 residues.

The chain employs TRBV7-8 and TRBJ2-2; 8 bases are a match to TRBD2. With 2 bases clipped from V and 7 bases from J, the junction kept 12 bases outside the gene matches. CDR1 is SGHVS and CDR2 is FQNEAQ in the germline V gene. This CDR3 has 17 residues. The CDR3 region is CASSLFTGGFRGGELFF. In nucleotides, the CDR3 is TGTGCCAGCAGCTTATTCACGGGAGGGTTTAGGGGCGGGGAGCTGTTTTTT.

The V and J genes are TRBV7-6 and TRBJ2-2; 10 positions match TRBD1. The CDR3 has 20 amino acids. Germline CDR1 is SGHVS and CDR2 is FNYEAQ. J was trimmed by 4 bases and V by 1 base; bases with no gene match: 15. The CDR3 sequence is CASSLGFPGQGFTATGELFF. CDR3 DNA sequence: TGTGCCAGCAGCTTAGGCTTCCCGGGACAGGGGTTTACGGCCACCGGGGAGCTGTTTTTT.

The J gene is TRBJ2-7, the V gene TRBV6-5; 14 positions agree with TRBD2. The length of the CDR3 is 16 residues. Trimming cost V 2 bases and J 7 bases; bases outside gene matches: 7. Germline CDR1 and CDR2: MNHEY and SVGAGI. The CDR3 region has the DNA TGTGCCAGCAGTTACGCGACTAGCGGGAGGGCCGGGGAGCAGTACTTC. Its protein product is CASSYATSGRAGEQYF.

The genes are TRBV18 and TRBJ2-2; TRBD1 matches at 7 bases. Trimming cost V 7 bases and J 2 bases; bases outside gene matches: 1. The CDR3 is made up of 13 amino acids. Germline lookup yields CDR1 KGHSH and CDR2 LQKENI. The CDR3 region is CASWTGNTGELFF. DNA for the CDR3: TGTGCCAGCTGGACAGGAAACACCGGGGAGCTGTTTTTT.

The J gene is TRBJ2-1, the V gene TRBV19, with 9 bases identical to TRBD2. V lost 7 bases, J lost 4 bases, and 8 bases stayed unmatched. The CDR3 extends over 15 amino acids. Germline V gene lookup returns CDR1 LNHDA and CDR2 SQIVND (reference sequence). CDR3 in DNA: TGTGCCAGTACCCTTAGCGGGAGCCTGTACAATGAGCAGTTCTTC. Translated, it gives CASTLSGSLYNEQFF.

This clone was counted a single time. The V and J genes are TRBV5-1 and TRBJ2-5; perhaps TRBD2 as D (6 bases). The germline gives CDR1 SGHRS, CDR2 YFSETQ. This CDR3 spans 14 amino acids. V dropped 7 bases and J dropped 5 bases, with 18 bases sitting between them. The CDR3 protein is CASRPGLGPETQYF. Here the CDR3 DNA reads TGCGCCAGCCGTCCGGGACTCGGCCCCGAGACCCAGTACTTC.

The J gene is TRBJ2-1, the V gene TRBV19; 10 bases map to TRBD1. Looked up from germline, CDR1 is LNHDA and CDR2 is SQIVND (reference sequence). V gave up 6 bases and J gave up 6 bases; unmatched junction bases: 8. The CDR3 runs to 15 residues. The CDR3 here is CASRPGQGSGNEQFF. CDR3 sequence (DNA): TGTGCCAGTAGGCCGGGACAGGGGAGTGGCAATGAGCAGTTCTTC.

The chain has TRBV7-2 and TRBJ2-5, with a weak D call TRBD1 (6 bases). The V gene's germline CDR1 is SGHTA and CDR2 FQGNSA. Trimming took off 5 bases at V and 4 bases at J, with 20 bases between the two ends. This CDR3 region has 16 residues. In nucleotides, the CDR3 is TGTGCCAGCAGCAAAGACCAGGGGTGGGCGGGAGAGACCCAGTACTTC. This translates into CASSKDQGWAGETQYF.

The chain uses TRBV7-2 and TRBJ2-7; D unclear. Germline V CDR1 and CDR2: SGHTA, FQGNSA. The ends were cut back, 6 bases at V and 0 bases at J, with 12 bases in the middle. The CDR3 contains 14 residues. CDR3 loop: CASSPRPGSYEQYF. CDR3 nucleotide sequence: TGTGCCAGCAGTCCCCGTCCAGGCTCCTACGAGCAGTACTTC.

The chain uses TRBV27 and TRBJ2-1; the D gene is possibly TRBD2 (6 bases). The V gene lost 5 bases and the J gene lost 6 bases, with 14 bases spanning the gap. This CDR3 comprises 14 residues. CDR1 and CDR2 (germline): MNHEY, SMNVEV (reference sequence). CDR3 sequence: CASSPGLRGNEQFF. CDR3 in DNA: TGTGCCAGCAGTCCCGGACTAAGGGGCAATGAGCAGTTCTTC.

The gene calls are TRBV1 and TRBJ2-1; TRBD2 reflects the table's D call only, with no check against the DNA. TRBV1 is a documented pseudogene. The CDR3 spans 21 residues. CDR3 in DNA: TGCACCAGCAGCAAGGGGGCGGGCGGGAGGTCCAACAATAAGACCTACAATGAGCAGTTCTTC. Protein: CTSSKGAGGRSNNKTYNEQFF.